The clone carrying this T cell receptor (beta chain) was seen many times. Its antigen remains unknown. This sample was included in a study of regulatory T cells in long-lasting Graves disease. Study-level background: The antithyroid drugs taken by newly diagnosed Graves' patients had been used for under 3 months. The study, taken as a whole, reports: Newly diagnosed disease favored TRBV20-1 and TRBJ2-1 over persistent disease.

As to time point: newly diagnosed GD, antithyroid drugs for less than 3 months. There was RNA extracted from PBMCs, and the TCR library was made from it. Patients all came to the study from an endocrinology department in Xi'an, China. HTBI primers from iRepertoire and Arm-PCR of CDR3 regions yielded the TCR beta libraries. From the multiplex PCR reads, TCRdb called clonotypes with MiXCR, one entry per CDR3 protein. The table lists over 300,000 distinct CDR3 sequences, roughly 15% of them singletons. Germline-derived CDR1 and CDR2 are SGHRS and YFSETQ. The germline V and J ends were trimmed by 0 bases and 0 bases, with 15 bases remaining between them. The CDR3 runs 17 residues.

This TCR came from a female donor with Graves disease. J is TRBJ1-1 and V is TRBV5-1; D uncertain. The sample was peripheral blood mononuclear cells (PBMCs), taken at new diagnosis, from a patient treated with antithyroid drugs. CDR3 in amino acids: CASSLGTLDSVNTEAFF. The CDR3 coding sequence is TGCGCCAGCAGCTTGGGAACCCTCGATTCGGTGAACACTGAAGCTTTCTTT.